These 13 T cell receptor beta chains came from one sample sequenced in a study of blood T cell repertoires in COVID-19. Clones were sequenced by immunoSEQ multiplex PCR, and TCRdb holds only the in-frame ones, with some missing. The sample lists about 130,000 clones, about 72% occurring once. Sequenced input: peripheral blood. These receptors were obtained from a man between 60 and 75 years old who had recovered from COVID-19.

This clone was seen only a few times. The chain carries TRBV7-2 and TRBJ2-7; 12 nucleotides agree with TRBD2. V dropped 1 base and J dropped 5; count of bases not matched to a gene: 15. Germline lookup yields CDR1 SGHTA and CDR2 FQGNSA. The CDR3 runs to 19 residues. CDR3 DNA: TGTGCCAGCAGCTTAGAACCGGCCTTACTAGCGGGGGGTGGAAACGAGCAGTACTTC. This sequence encodes CASSLEPALLAGGGNEQYF. Supplemented by reference TRBV7-2 and TRBJ2-7, the full variable domain reads GAGVSQSPSNKVTEKGKDVELRCDPISGHTALYWYRQSLGQGLEFLIYFQGNSAPDKSGLPSDRFSAERTGGSVSTLTIQRTQQEDSAVYLCASSLEPALLAGGGNEQYFGPGTRLTVT.

The rearrangement uses TRBV7-2 and TRBJ1-1, with D unclear. The germline V and J ends were trimmed by 4 bases and 5 bases, with 17 bases remaining between them. Germline V lookup: CDR1 SGHTA, CDR2 FQGNSA. The CDR3 contains 15 residues. CDR3 residues: CASSSTPAGRTEAFF. The CDR3 nucleotides read TGTGCCAGCAGCTCCACCCCTGCAGGTCGAACTGAAGCTTTCTTT. Drawing the rest from reference TRBV7-2 and TRBJ1-1, the complete variable domain is GAGVSQSPSNKVTEKGKDVELRCDPISGHTALYWYRQSLGQGLEFLIYFQGNSAPDKSGLPSDRFSAERTGGSVSTLTIQRTQQEDSAVYLCASSSTPAGRTEAFFGQGTRLTVV.

The CDR3 loop reads CASSQVSVETQYF. As DNA, the CDR3 is TGTGCCAGCAGCCAAGTGTCGGTTGAGACCCAGTACTTC. This chain joins TRBV3-1 (or the pseudogene TRBV3-2) and TRBJ2-5; D is ambiguous. From germline, CDR1 is LGHDT and CDR2 YNNKEL (reference sequence). V lost 1 base and J lost 5, with 8 bases in between. This CDR3 has 13 residues.

The CDR3 DNA reads as TGTGCCAGTTCCTCCGGACTACCTGGAGGGGATGAGCAGTTCTTC. Amino acids: CASSSGLPGGDEQFF. The chain combines TRBV19 with TRBJ2-1; maybe TRBD2 (6 bases). The ends were cut back, 8 bases at V and 8 bases at J, with 22 bases in the middle. The CDR3 runs 15 residues. Germline CDR1 is LNHDA and CDR2 is SQIVND (reference sequence).

This sequence joins TRBV2 and TRBJ2-5, with a tentative D call TRBD1 (6 bases). Germline CDR1 and CDR2: SNHLY and FYNNEI. The CDR3 contains 14 residues. The V end was cut by 1 base, the J end by 4 bases, with 10 bases between. CDR3 nucleotides: TGTGCCAGCAGTGAAGTTCGGACAGTAGAGACCCAGTACTTC. This translates into CASSEVRTVETQYF.

The V call is TRBV24-1, the J call TRBJ1-2, with D possibly TRBD1 on 6 matching bases. This CDR3 contains 13 residues. CDR1 KGHDR and CDR2 SFDVKD come from the germline V gene. V was cut by 9 bases and J by 8 bases, with 18 bases left in between. In DNA, the CDR3 is TGTGCCACCTCGGGGGGCCATCAGTCAGGCTACACCTTC. Translated: CATSGGHQSGYTF.

The chain recombines TRBV11-2 with TRBJ1-1; D is unclear. Germline V gene lookup returns CDR1 SGHAT and CDR2 FQNNGV. The length of the CDR3 is 16 residues. Between the trimmed V and J ends, which lost 4 bases and 0 bases, there was a span of 15 bases. In nucleotides, the CDR3 is TGTGCCAGCAGCTCGGGAACACTAGGGATGAACACTGAAGCTTTCTTT. The encoded protein is CASSSGTLGMNTEAFF.

The genes are TRBV7-2 and TRBJ2-1, with 7 bases that match TRBD2. This CDR3 is 17 amino acids long. The J segment lost 2 bases and the V segment lost 1 base, leaving 8 bases of the junction unmatched. CDR1 SGHTA and CDR2 FQGNSA come from the germline V gene. The CDR3, as DNA: TGTGCCAGCAGCTTAGAGGGCCAGCGGGGTACCTACAATGAGCAGTTCTTC. Its translation is CASSLEGQRGTYNEQFF.

The gene calls are TRBV10-3 and TRBJ2-5; a weak D match, TRBD2 (6 bases). The germline V gene encodes CDR1 ENHRY and CDR2 SYGVKD. The CDR3 totals 15 residues. Deletions cut 6 bases from V and 5 bases from J, with 19 bases between. The CDR3 sequence: CAIRGGYRAAETQYF. For the CDR3, the DNA is TGTGCCATCAGGGGGGGATATCGAGCTGCCGAGACCCAGTACTTC.

The chain has TRBV13 and TRBJ2-7; TRBD2 might be the D (6 bases). The V end lost 5 bases, the J end lost 6 bases, and 11 bases lay between the germline ends. CDR1 PRHDT and CDR2 FYEKMQ come from the germline V gene (reference sequence). The CDR3 extends over 12 amino acids. This CDR3 reads CASSKGLGEQYF. CDR3 DNA: TGTGCCAGCAGCAAGGGACTCGGCGAGCAGTACTTC.

The chain combines TRBV30 with TRBJ2-3; 13 positions match TRBD2. Per the germline V gene, CDR1 is GTSNPN and CDR2 is SVGIG (reference sequence). The CDR3 covers 15 residues. With V trimmed by 1 base and J by 6 bases, 4 bases remained unmatched. CDR3 in amino acids: CAWSALAGGPDTQYF. CDR3 nucleotides: TGTGCCTGGAGTGCACTAGCGGGAGGGCCTGATACGCAGTATTTT. Based on the CDR3 plus reference TRBV30 and TRBJ2-3, the full variable domain is SQTIHQWPATLVQPVGSPLSLECTVEGTSNPNLYWYRQAAGRGLQLLFYSVGIGQISSEVPQNLSASRPQDRQFILSSKKLLLSDSGFYLCAWSALAGGPDTQYFGPGTRLTVL.

This chain connects TRBV11-2 to TRBJ2-1; 9 nucleotides agree with TRBD2. Germline values: CDR1 SGHAT, CDR2 FQNNGV. Trimming at V came to 1 base and at J to 6 bases, leaving 4 bases not matched to a gene. The CDR3 consists of 15 residues. CDR3 in DNA: TGTGCCAGCAGCTTAGGGCGGGGGGGAGTCAATGAGCAGTTCTTC. It is translated as CASSLGRGGVNEQFF.

In this sample, this clone turned up once. The chain links TRBV19 to TRBJ2-2; TRBD1 agrees at 7 bases. The CDR3 spans 15 residues. From germline, CDR1 is LNHDA and CDR2 SQIVND (reference sequence). J gave up 2 bases and V 5 bases, and 5 bases lay outside the gene matches. The CDR3 spells CASSVGTVNTGELFF. CDR3 bases: TGTGCCAGTAGTGTCGGGACAGTCAACACCGGGGAGCTGTTTTTT. Using reference TRBV19 and TRBJ2-2 for the parts outside the CDR3, the full variable domain is DGGITQSPKYLFRKEGQNVTLSCEQNLNHDAMYWYRQDPGQGLRLIYYSQIVNDFQKGDIAEGYSVSREKKESFPLTVTSAQKNPTAFYLCASSVGTVNTGELFFGEGSRLTVL.